This T cell receptor (beta chain) emerged from a study of neoadjuvant anti-PD-1 for oral cavity cancer. This CDR3 is 15 amino acids long. Trimming shortened V by 6 bases and J by 1 base, and 13 bases separated the two germline ends. CDR1 is SGHAT and CDR2 is FQNNGV in the germline V gene. Sequenced by immunoSEQ multiplex PCR; TCRdb stores in-frame clones only, minus some. The table includes some 15,000 clones, 76% detected once. Specified time point: after neoadjuvant nivolumab, at surgical resection. Patients were newly diagnosed with stage II-IVA oral cavity squamous cell carcinoma without prior systemic or radiation treatment.

Material: PBMCs, obtained after nivolumab (anti-PD-1) treatment. V is TRBV11-2 and J is TRBJ1-3; tentative D call: TRBD1 (6 bases). This sequence was found in a person between 40 and 80 years old with oral cavity squamous cell carcinoma. The CDR3 sequence is CASRSTGGSGNTIYF. DNA for the CDR3: TGTGCCAGCAGATCGACAGGAGGGTCTGGAAACACCATATATTTT.